This T cell receptor beta chain was profiled in a study of OX40 agonist ivuxolimab in advanced cancers. The table came from immunoSEQ multiplex PCR; TCRdb's copy has only in-frame clones and leaves some out. The sample consists of more than 70,000 clones, under 95% of them appearing once. Trimming left V 0 bases short and J 2 bases short, with 15 bases between. From germline, CDR1 is SGHNT and CDR2 YYREEE (reference sequence). There are 16 residues in the CDR3. Here the sequenced sample was CD4+ or CD8+ T cells sorted from blood, taken in a trial of the OX40 agonist ivuxolimab. This chain connects TRBV5-4 to TRBJ2-7; D remains unclear. This clonotype originated in an adult with an advanced solid tumor such as melanoma, head and neck, liver or kidney cancer. In nucleotides, the CDR3 is TGTGCCAGCAGCTTGGCCTGGTCAGGAAGGACCTACGAGCAGTACTTC. It encodes CASSLAWSGRTYEQYF. The full variable domain, its missing parts supplied by reference TRBV5-4 and TRBJ2-7, is ETGVTQSPTHLIKTRGQQVTLRCSSQSGHNTVSWYQQALGQGPQFIFQYYREEENGRGNFPPRFSGLQFPNYSSELNVNALELDDSALYLCASSLAWSGRTYEQYFGPGTRLTVT.